The 32 T cell receptor beta chains presented below share a single source sample, sequenced in a study of T cells in Graves' hyperthyroidism and ophthalmopathy. RNA transcripts were the template for amplifying TCR beta CDR3 regions. With the HTBI primer set, the TCR CDR3 went through a first round of RT-PCR. TCRdb re-derived calls from the multiplex PCR reads in MiXCR, one entry per CDR3 protein. The table has around 440,000 distinct CDR3 sequences, more than 15% seen once. The sequencing input was blood. The receptors were sampled from a woman between 18 and 29 years old with Graves' hyperthyroidism.

This chain joins TRBV28 and TRBJ1-1; 8 bases agree with TRBD1. The V segment lost 6 bases and the J segment 6 bases; nucleotides outside the gene matches: 9. There are 14 residues in the CDR3. Germline CDR1 and CDR2: MDHEN and SYDVKM. The chain's CDR3 is CASSSDRGLAEAFF. The CDR3, as DNA: TGTGCCAGCAGCAGTGACAGGGGACTCGCTGAAGCTTTCTTT.

This clonotype came up many times. The genes are TRBV5-1 and TRBJ2-7; no definite D call. Trimming cost V 2 bases and J 0 bases, with 12 bases left between them. This CDR3 has 15 amino acids. CDR1 SGHRS and CDR2 YFSETQ come from the germline V gene. The chain's CDR3 is CASSLFTRSSYEQYF. CDR3 coding DNA: TGCGCCAGCAGCTTATTCACCAGGAGCTCCTACGAGCAGTACTTC.

The rearrangement uses TRBV5-1 and TRBJ2-1; TRBD1 matches at 7 bases. Germline lookup yields CDR1 SGHRS and CDR2 YFSETQ. The V and J ends lost 4 bases and 4 bases, in that order; junction bases with no gene match: 14. The CDR3 length is 17 residues. The CDR3 region is CASSHQHPRGNYNEQFF. Written as DNA, the CDR3 is TGCGCCAGCAGCCATCAGCACCCCAGGGGGAATTACAATGAGCAGTTCTTC.

The chain combines TRBV28 with TRBJ2-7; TRBD1 or TRBD2 may be the D gene (6 bases each). Germline CDR1 is MDHEN and CDR2 is SYDVKM. The CDR3 is 15 amino acids. Trimming stripped 5 bases from V and 0 bases from J, with 14 bases between. CDR3 region: CASSQSGASSYEQYF. CDR3 nucleotides: TGTGCCAGCAGTCAATCGGGGGCAAGCTCCTACGAGCAGTACTTC. Full variable domain (missing parts from reference TRBV28 and TRBJ2-7): DVKVTQSSRYLVKRTGEKVFLECVQDMDHENMFWYRQDPGLGLRLIYFSYDVKMKEKGDIPEGYSVSREKKERFSLILESASTNQTSMYLCASSQSGASSYEQYFGPGTRLTVT.

This chain connects TRBV5-1 to TRBJ2-3; D may correspond to TRBD1 or TRBD2 (6 bases each). The length of the CDR3 is 16 residues. V dropped 1 base and J dropped 2 bases, with 14 bases sitting between them. The V gene's germline CDR1 is SGHRS and CDR2 YFSETQ. CDR3 amino acids: CASSLRSGANTDTQYF. As DNA, the CDR3 is TGCGCCAGCAGCTTGAGGTCGGGGGCGAACACAGATACGCAGTATTTT.

This clonotype came up many times. The J gene is TRBJ1-4, the V gene TRBV12-3 or TRBV12-4, with 10 bases that match TRBD1. V lost 1 base to trimming and J lost 6 bases; unmatched junction nucleotides: 5. The CDR3 totals 16 residues. The CDR3 is CASSLGDRGDHEKLFF. CDR3 nucleotide sequence: TGTGCCAGCAGTTTAGGGGACAGGGGAGACCATGAAAAACTGTTTTTT.

This clonotype is a singleton in its sample. The V gene is TRBV10-2, the J gene TRBJ1-1, with D hard to call. From germline, CDR1 is WSHSY and CDR2 SAAADI. The CDR3 runs to 14 residues. V was pared by 6 bases and J by 2 bases, with 13 bases between. CDR3 nucleotide sequence: TGCGCCAGCAGCCGCCCCGTAATTAACACTGAAGCTTTCTTT. This sequence encodes CASSRPVINTEAFF.

This clonotype was detected a few times. This chain uses TRBV29-1 with TRBJ2-1; possibly TRBD2 for D (5 bases). CDR1 and CDR2 from the germline V gene are SQVTM and ANQGSEA. The CDR3 loop spans 12 amino acids. The V end was cut by 2 bases, the J end by 9 bases, with 11 bases between. CDR3 DNA: TGCAGCGTTGAACAGACTCGGGGTGAGCAGTTCTTC. This sequence encodes CSVEQTRGEQFF.

This clonotype showed up just a few times. The chain is built from TRBV18 and TRBJ1-1; TRBD1 might be the D (5 bases). V shed 2 bases and J shed 0 bases, with 13 bases lying between them. The CDR3 consists of 16 residues. Germline CDR1 is KGHSH and CDR2 is LQKENI. The CDR3, as DNA: TGTGCCAGCTCACCAGCAGGGTCCGGGATGAACACTGAAGCTTTCTTT. Protein: CASSPAGSGMNTEAFF. Using reference TRBV18 and TRBJ1-1 for the parts outside the CDR3, the full variable domain is NAGVMQNPRHLVRRRGQEARLRCSPMKGHSHVYWYRQLPEEGLKFMVYLQKENIIDESGMPKERFSAEFPKEGPSILRIQQVVRGDSAAYFCASSPAGSGMNTEAFFGQGTRLTVV.

In this sample, this clonotype turned up many times. The V call is TRBV5-1, the J call TRBJ1-2; D possibly corresponds to TRBD1 (5 bases). This CDR3 spans 14 amino acids. V gave up 4 bases and J gave up 4 bases, with 14 bases separating them. Germline CDR1 SGHRS, CDR2 YFSETQ. In DNA, the CDR3 is TGCGCCAGCAGCATGTCGGGTCAGGGCTATGGCTACACCTTC. It encodes CASSMSGQGYGYTF.

Only a few counts were recorded for this clonotype. This chain links TRBV4-2 with TRBJ1-5, with 7 positions matching TRBD1. The J segment lost 0 bases and the V segment lost 0 bases, leaving 8 bases of the junction unmatched. The CDR3 is made up of 18 amino acids. Germline V gene sequence: CDR1 LGHNA, CDR2 YNFKEQ. CDR3 loop: CASSQEEGRGDSNQPQHF. CDR3 sequence (DNA): TGTGCCAGCAGCCAAGAGGAAGGCAGGGGGGATAGCAATCAGCCCCAGCATTTT.

The rearrangement links TRBV11-3 to TRBJ2-6, with D tentatively TRBD1 (6 bases). V lost 5 bases and J 4 bases, leaving 15 bases between the germline ends. The CDR3 runs to 16 residues. Germline CDR1 reads SGHNT; CDR2 reads YENEEA. CDR3 in DNA: TGTGCCAGCAGCGCCCGGACAGTCACCGGGGCCAACGTCCTGACTTTC. It specifies CASSARTVTGANVLTF.

The table lists this clonotype with many counts. The chain couples TRBV28 to TRBJ2-5; D not resolved. The CDR3 runs to 14 residues. CDR1 is MDHEN, CDR2 SYDVKM, per germline. V dropped 4 bases and J dropped 1 base, with 10 bases sitting between them. CDR3 sequence (DNA): TGTGCCAGCAGTTCAGACGGGTTCCAAGAGACCCAGTACTTC. This gives the protein CASSSDGFQETQYF.

The sample holds many counts of this clonotype. The CDR3 reads CATSTGTGGTDTQYF. CDR3 coding DNA: TGTGCCACCAGCACCGGGACAGGGGGCACAGATACGCAGTATTTT. The chain uses TRBV15 and TRBJ2-3; 10 bases match TRBD1. The V segment lost 4 bases and the J segment 1 base; nucleotides outside the gene matches: 2. There are 15 residues in the CDR3. From germline, CDR1 is LNHNV and CDR2 YYDKDF (reference sequence). The whole variable domain, remainder taken from reference TRBV15 and TRBJ2-3, is DAMVIQNPRYQVTQFGKPVTLSCSQTLNHNVMYWYQQKSSQAPKLLFHYYDKDFNNEADTPDNFQSRRPNTSFCFLDIRSPGLGDTAMYLCATSTGTGGTDTQYFGPGTRLTVL.

This clonotype was found many times. The chain links TRBV7-2 to TRBJ2-7; TRBD1 matches at 11 bases. The CDR3 consists of 15 residues. V dropped 4 bases and J dropped 4; count of bases not matched to a gene: 6. Germline V gives CDR1 SGHTA, CDR2 FQGNSA. The CDR3 coding sequence is TGTGCCAGCAGCTCGGACAGGGGGCGCATTTACGAGCAGTACTTC. This sequence encodes CASSSDRGRIYEQYF.

The rearrangement uses TRBV14 and TRBJ2-1; 8 bases line up with TRBD2. Germline CDR1 reads SGHDN; CDR2 reads FVKESK. The CDR3 covers 15 residues. J was trimmed by 6 bases and V by 2 bases; bases with no gene match: 6. The CDR3 spells CASSQTGGLGNEQFF. The CDR3 bases are TGTGCCAGCAGCCAAACGGGAGGGCTGGGCAATGAGCAGTTCTTC.

This clonotype has at least ten counts. V and J are TRBV20-1 and TRBJ2-7, with TRBD2 identical over 7 bases. The germline CDR1 and CDR2 sequences are DFQATT and SNEGSKA (reference sequence). The CDR3 extends over 13 amino acids. The trim removed 6 bases at V and 2 bases at J, leaving 7 bases unmatched. The DNA of the CDR3 is TGCAGTGCCCCTGGGACTACCACCTACGAGCAGTACTTC. Its protein product is CSAPGTTTYEQYF.

This sequence joins TRBV19 and TRBJ2-1; tentatively, D is TRBD2 (6 bases). This CDR3 has 16 amino acids. Per germline, CDR1 LNHDA and CDR2 SQIVND (reference sequence). The ends were cut back, 7 bases at V and 0 bases at J, with 16 bases in the middle. CDR3 in amino acids: CASTKGGGNSYNEQFF. The CDR3 DNA is TGTGCCAGTACCAAGGGTGGAGGGAACTCCTACAATGAGCAGTTCTTC.

This clonotype was counted only a few times. The chain links TRBV7-2 to TRBJ2-7, with a possible D match to TRBD1 (6 bases). Germline CDR1 reads SGHTA; CDR2 reads FQGNSA. This CDR3 is 15 amino acids long. Deletions cut 0 bases from V and 5 bases from J, with 14 bases between. CDR3 coding DNA: TGTGCCAGCAGCTTAGCGGGACACGAAATCGACGAGCAGTACTTC. It translates to CASSLAGHEIDEQYF.

The CDR3 region has the DNA TGTGCCAGCAGCTTAGATCTTGCGGATACGCAGTATTTT. Translating it yields CASSLDLADTQYF. The chain employs TRBV5-5 and TRBJ2-3; unclear D gene. Germline V gene sequence: CDR1 SGHKS, CDR2 YYEKEE (reference sequence). This CDR3 region has 13 residues. Trimming cost V 2 bases and J 6 bases, with 10 bases left between them. Drawing the rest from reference TRBV5-5 and TRBJ2-3, the complete variable domain is DAGVTQSPTHLIKTRGQQVTLRCSPISGHKSVSWYQQVLGQGPQFIFQYYEKEERGRGNFPDRFSARQFPNYSSELNVNALLLGDSALYLCASSLDLADTQYFGPGTRLTVL.

This clonotype was recorded a few times. The chain is built from TRBV19 and TRBJ2-5, with TRBD2 identical over 7 bases. The CDR3 loop spans 16 amino acids. The junction had 13 bases not matched to a gene; V was cut back by 6 bases and J by 3 bases. CDR1 is LNHDA and CDR2 is SQIVND in the germline V gene (reference sequence). The CDR3, as DNA: TGTGCCAGTAGCCGACTTGGGACTACCTGGAAAGAGACCCAGTACTTC. It yields the protein CASSRLGTTWKETQYF.

This clonotype has ten or more counts. The chain is built from TRBV28 and TRBJ1-1; D unclear. CDR1 is MDHEN and CDR2 is SYDVKM in the germline V gene. This CDR3 spans 14 amino acids. V lost 2 bases, J lost 1 base, and 8 bases lay in between. CDR3 sequence reads: CASSLIQANTEAFF. Written as DNA, the CDR3 is TGTGCCAGCAGTTTAATTCAGGCGAACACTGAAGCTTTCTTT.

This clonotype came up many times. This chain joins TRBV2 and TRBJ1-1; D may be TRBD1 (6 bases). The CDR3 is 14 residues long. Germline V gene sequence: CDR1 SNHLY, CDR2 FYNNEI. V lost 8 bases and J 0 bases, leaving 13 bases between the germline ends. CDR3 DNA: TGTGCCAGCGGGTACAGGGCCTTGAACACTGAAGCTTTCTTT. Translation gives CASGYRALNTEAFF.

This rearrangement joins TRBV9 to TRBJ2-7; possible D gene TRBD2, 6 bases. Germline-derived CDR1 and CDR2 are SGDLS and YYNGEE. V was pared by 5 bases and J by 4 bases, with 19 bases between. CDR3 length equals 15 residues. DNA for the CDR3: TGTGCCAGCAGTCGAGGCTACCAGGGAGGATACGAGCAGTACTTC. It translates to CASSRGYQGGYEQYF. Drawing the rest from reference TRBV9 and TRBJ2-7, the complete variable domain is DSGVTQTPKHLITATGQRVTLRCSPRSGDLSVYWYQQSLDQGLQFLIQYYNGEERAKGNILERFSAQQFPDLHSELNLSSLELGDSALYFCASSRGYQGGYEQYFGPGTRLTVT.

This clonotype was picked up a small number of times. The V call is TRBV18, the J call TRBJ2-7; D is possibly TRBD2 (6 bases). V dropped 1 base and J dropped 3 bases, with 19 bases sitting between them. Per the germline V gene, CDR1 is KGHSH and CDR2 is LQKENI. The CDR3 is 17 amino acids. The CDR3 here is CASSPRLNGHGGYEQYF. The CDR3 bases are TGTGCCAGCTCACCACGATTAAACGGCCACGGGGGCTACGAGCAGTACTTC.

Details on this clonotype: A read error is possible here, since a much larger clone lies one base away. The chain combines TRBV6-1 with TRBJ2-3; perhaps TRBD1 as D (5 bases). CDR1 and CDR2 (germline): MNHNS, SASEGT. The CDR3 covers 16 residues. The V and J ends lost 7 bases and 4 bases respectively, with 21 bases between them. The CDR3 spells CASNYASAQGADTQYF. The CDR3 DNA reads TGTGCCAGCAATTACGCGTCAGCCCAGGGTGCAGATACGCAGTATTTT.

The V call is TRBV6-2 or TRBV6-3, the J call TRBJ2-3, with 12 bases aligning to TRBD1. The V and J ends lost 7 bases and 0 bases, in that order; junction bases with no gene match: 14. CDR3 length: 19 amino acids. Germline V gene sequence: CDR1 MNHEY, CDR2 SVGEGT. The CDR3 here is CASIKETGTGGSSTDTQYF. The CDR3 region has the DNA TGTGCCAGCATCAAAGAAACCGGGACAGGGGGCTCTAGCACAGATACGCAGTATTTT.

The chain employs TRBV6-2 or TRBV6-3 and TRBJ2-7; D possibly corresponds to TRBD1 (5 bases). The CDR3 sequence is 15 residues long. Germline V CDR1 and CDR2: MNHEY, SVGEGT. The ends were cut back, 5 bases at V and 4 bases at J, with 18 bases in the middle. CDR3: CASSRPPDSVYEQYF. The CDR3 region has the DNA TGTGCCAGCAGTCGCCCCCCTGACAGCGTTTACGAGCAGTACTTC.

In regard to this clonotype: A much larger clone lies a single base off, so this may be a read error. The chain couples TRBV28 to TRBJ1-5; D is unclear. The CDR3 has 14 residues. Germline lookup yields CDR1 MDHEN and CDR2 SYDVKM. The CDR3 DNA follows: TGTGCCAGCAATTTAAATTGGGGAAACCAGCCCCAGCATTTT. Residues: CASNLNWGNQPQHF.

This clonotype occurred a few times. The chain uses TRBV28 and TRBJ1-3; D call uncertain. Trimming took 3 bases from V and 9 from J, leaving 18 bases between them. This CDR3 has 15 residues. Germline lookup yields CDR1 MDHEN and CDR2 SYDVKM. The CDR3 bases are TGTGCCAGCAGTTTGGACGGCCGCCTGGGCGTCACCATATATTTT. It specifies CASSLDGRLGVTIYF. Combining the CDR3 with reference TRBV28 and TRBJ1-3 gives the whole variable domain DVKVTQSSRYLVKRTGEKVFLECVQDMDHENMFWYRQDPGLGLRLIYFSYDVKMKEKGDIPEGYSVSREKKERFSLILESASTNQTSMYLCASSLDGRLGVTIYFGEGSWLTVV.

Of note for this clonotype: This could be a read error, since a much larger clone is one nucleotide away. The rearrangement uses TRBV6-2 or TRBV6-3 and TRBJ2-5; D remains unclear. Germline V gives CDR1 MNHEY, CDR2 SVGEGT. Trimming pared 2 bases from V and 10 bases from J, leaving 20 bases between. The length of the CDR3 is 15 residues. DNA of the CDR3: TGTGCCAGCAGTTACCCAAGGGCAGGTCACCGAGGCCAGTACTTC. It translates to CASSYPRAGHRGQYF.

This clonotype was counted only a few times. The chain carries TRBV2 and TRBJ2-1, with no clear D. Trimming left V 7 bases short and J 5 bases short, with 18 bases between. Germline CDR1 reads SNHLY; CDR2 reads FYNNEI. There are 15 residues in the CDR3. The CDR3 DNA reads TGTGCCAGCACTAAGGAGCACTTTGGGGACAATGAGCAGTTCTTC. Protein sequence: CASTKEHFGDNEQFF.